The 30 T cell receptor beta chains reported below all come from one sample, sequenced in a study of blood T cells in healthy people across ages (dated by TCRdb to the mid-2010s). The protocol used for the library was 5' RACE. Reads for this sample came from an Illumina HiSeq 2500. A second PCR of about 6 to 11 cycles was performed with a sample-barcoded 5' primer and a J-beta primer mix. TCRdb trimmed the raw reads at Q25, called clones with MiXCR and kept productive beta chains. Merged by CDR3 protein, the rows form single entries marked with the most common genes and DNA. This sample comprises over 750,000 distinct CDR3 sequences, around a quarter of them detected only once. Clones ranked in the top ten supply just under 9.5% of the sample. In addition, the sample was reused for a study of T cells of mothers and their children.

Sequencing was performed on blood. The receptors here all came from a boy younger than 18 in good health.

A few counts support this clonotype. This sequence joins TRBV28 and TRBJ2-5; the D gene is possibly TRBD2 (6 bases). The J call could be wrong; TRBJ2-1 is a better fit for the DNA end. The V gene's germline CDR1 is MDHEN and CDR2 SYDVKM. CDR3 length: 12 amino acids. The CDR3 loop is CASSPAGNEQFF. The CDR3 nucleotides read TGTGCCAGCAGTCCTGCGGGGAATGAGCAGTTCTTC.

This clonotype was recorded once. This sequence joins TRBV9 and TRBJ2-3, with 11 nucleotides matching TRBD2. The CDR3 contains 16 residues. The J segment lost 0 bases and the V segment lost 3 bases, leaving 3 bases of the junction unmatched. Looked up from germline, CDR1 is SGDLS and CDR2 is YYNGEE. CDR3 coding DNA: TGTGCCAGCAGCGGAACTAGCGGGGGTAGCACAGATACGCAGTATTTT. Protein product: CASSGTSGGSTDTQYF.

This clonotype was seen a few times. The V and J genes are TRBV3-1 and TRBJ1-5; no clear D gene. The germline CDR1 and CDR2 sequences are LGHDT and YNNKEL (reference sequence). The V and J ends lost 4 bases and 4 bases respectively, with 11 bases between them. The CDR3 spans 14 residues. The CDR3 DNA follows: TGTGCCAGCAGCCCTGGTTCCCCAAATCAGCCCCAGCATTTT. It translates to CASSPGSPNQPQHF. Using reference TRBV3-1 and TRBJ1-5 for the parts outside the CDR3, the full variable domain is DTAVSQTPKYLVTQMGNDKSIKCEQNLGHDTMYWYKQDSKKFLKIMFSYNNKELIINETVPNRFSPKSPDKAHLNLHINSLELGDSAVYFCASSPGSPNQPQHFGDGTRLSIL.

In its sample, this clonotype was seen a few times. The rearrangement uses TRBV24-1 and TRBJ1-3, with D tentatively TRBD1 (6 bases). CDR1 is KGHDR and CDR2 is SFDVKD in the germline V gene. This CDR3 has 21 amino acids. V lost 4 bases and J 2 bases, leaving 29 bases between the germline ends. The CDR3 nucleotides are TGTGCCACCAGTGACCCAGGGGCACCGGGACGCGGAATCCTAACTGGAAACACCATATATTTT. Translation gives CATSDPGAPGRGILTGNTIYF.

This chain links TRBV29-1 with TRBJ1-1; 8 positions agree with TRBD1. Per germline, CDR1 SQVTM and CDR2 ANQGSEA. V lost 2 bases and J lost 3; bases outside the gene matches: 2. The CDR3 has 13 residues. The CDR3 sequence: CSVETGGHTEAFF. The CDR3 region has the DNA TGCAGCGTTGAAACAGGGGGGCACACTGAAGCTTTCTTT. Combining the CDR3 with reference TRBV29-1 and TRBJ1-1 gives the whole variable domain SAVISQKPSRDICQRGTSLTIQCQVDSQVTMMFWYRQQPGQSLTLIATANQGSEATYESGFVIDKFPISRPNLTFSTLTVSNMSPEDSSIYLCSVETGGHTEAFFGQGTRLTVV.

For this clonotype: A much larger clone differs by one base, so this may be a read error. The CDR3 DNA follows: TGTGCCAGCTCACCACGGGAGGGGAATGAGCAGTTCTTC. This gives the protein CASSPREGNEQFF. V usage is TRBV18 and J usage is TRBJ2-1; 7 nucleotides match TRBD2. The junction had 1 base not matched to a gene; V was cut back by 1 base and J by 7 bases. The CDR3 is made up of 13 amino acids. From germline, CDR1 is KGHSH and CDR2 LQKENI.

This sequence joins TRBV28 and TRBJ2-7, with 8 bases aligning to TRBD1. The CDR3 contains 15 residues. With 4 bases clipped from V and 3 bases from J, the junction kept 8 bases outside the gene matches. Germline V lookup: CDR1 MDHEN, CDR2 SYDVKM. CDR3 nucleotides: TGTGCCAGCAGTTCATCCGGGACAGGAGGCTACGAGCAGTACTTC. Translation: CASSSSGTGGYEQYF.

This clonotype was detected a few times. The chain combines TRBV29-1 with TRBJ2-5; no firm D call. TRBJ2-1 explains the end of the DNA better; the J call may be wrong. Looked up from germline, CDR1 is SQVTM and CDR2 is ANQGSEA. The CDR3 runs to 13 residues. CDR3 DNA: TGCAGCGTTGAAGATCTTTTATCCAGGGAGCAGTTCTTC. It encodes CSVEDLLSREQFF.

This clonotype occurred a few times. The CDR3 sequence: CASSLGMGRTSQETQYF. DNA of the CDR3: TGTGCCAGCAGCTTAGGGATGGGGCGGACCTCCCAAGAGACCCAGTACTTC. This chain uses TRBV7-9 with TRBJ2-5; a possible D gene is TRBD1 (5 bases). Germline V gives CDR1 SEHNR, CDR2 FQNEAQ (reference sequence). This CDR3 region has 17 residues. The ends were cut back, 1 base at V and 1 base at J, with 16 bases in the middle.

The chain couples TRBV9 to TRBJ2-5; 10 bases match TRBD1. The tail of the sequence fits TRBJ2-7 better, so the J call may be wrong. There are 15 residues in the CDR3. Germline V lookup: CDR1 SGDLS, CDR2 YYNGEE. Here the CDR3 reads CASSVGQGEVYEQYF. CDR3 in DNA: TGTGCCAGCAGCGTTGGACAGGGGGAGGTATACGAGCAGTACTTC.

This sequence joins TRBV11-2 and TRBJ2-1; TRBD1 is a possible D gene (6 bases). V was pared by 5 bases and J by 0 bases, with 29 bases between. The V gene's germline CDR1 is SGHAT and CDR2 FQNNGV. The CDR3 is 21 residues long. DNA of the CDR3: TGTGCCAGCAGCACACCCCAAGACCCAAGAACCTCAGGGGACTCCTACAATGAGCAGTTCTTC. Its protein product is CASSTPQDPRTSGDSYNEQFF.

This clonotype was observed a single time. The rearrangement links TRBV4-1 to TRBJ2-1; D gene uncertain. Germline V gives CDR1 MGHRA, CDR2 YSYEKL. CDR3 length: 15 amino acids. Trimming took 0 bases from V and 5 from J, leaving 11 bases between them. CDR3 residues: CASSQDGVGNNEQFF. Written as DNA, the CDR3 is TGCGCCAGCAGCCAAGACGGAGTGGGGAACAATGAGCAGTTCTTC.

The CDR3 sequence: CASSVHTGDYGYTF. CDR3 nucleotides: TGTGCCAGCTCAGTACATACAGGAGACTATGGCTACACCTTC. This chain joins TRBV18 and TRBJ1-2, with D perhaps matching TRBD1 (5 bases). The V end lost 5 bases, the J end lost 3 bases, and 13 bases lay between the germline ends. The length of the CDR3 is 14 residues. Per germline, CDR1 KGHSH and CDR2 LQKENI. The whole variable domain, filled in from reference TRBV18 and TRBJ1-2, reads NAGVMQNPRHLVRRRGQEARLRCSPMKGHSHVYWYRQLPEEGLKFMVYLQKENIIDESGMPKERFSAEFPKEGPSILRIQQVVRGDSAAYFCASSVHTGDYGYTFGSGTRLTVV.

This chain links TRBV29-1 with TRBJ2-1, with TRBD2 identical over 15 bases. This CDR3 comprises 17 residues. J gave up 3 bases and V 6 bases, and 9 bases lay outside the gene matches. CDR1 and CDR2 from the germline V gene are SQVTM and ANQGSEA. The CDR3: CSVSGLAGGRFYNEQFF. The CDR3 coding sequence is TGCAGCGTATCGGGACTAGCGGGAGGACGCTTCTACAATGAGCAGTTCTTC.

This clonotype showed up just a few times. The genes are TRBV29-1 and TRBJ1-2; D possibly corresponds to TRBD1 (6 bases). Germline CDR1 is SQVTM and CDR2 is ANQGSEA. The CDR3 has 11 amino acids. V was shortened by 5 bases and J by 4 bases, with 8 bases between the two germline ends. The CDR3 bases are TGCAGCGTTTCAGGGGCCTATGGCTACACCTTC. Translating gives CSVSGAYGYTF.

The chain is built from TRBV25-1 and TRBJ2-1; D possibly corresponds to TRBD2 (5 bases). Germline V CDR1 and CDR2: MGHDK, SYGVNS. V lost 0 bases and J lost 5, with 8 bases in between. The CDR3 consists of 14 residues. The CDR3 bases are TGTGCCAGCAGTGAATATCTAGCCCACAATGAGCAGTTCTTC. It encodes CASSEYLAHNEQFF.

This clonotype was found a few times. The J gene is TRBJ2-5, the V gene TRBV7-8; TRBD1 aligns across 8 bases. Trimming cost V 1 base and J 0 bases; bases outside gene matches: 16. CDR3 size: 20 residues. CDR1 and CDR2 (germline): SGHVS, FQNEAQ. The CDR3 reads CASSLGPGHRSGGDQETQYF. The DNA for the CDR3 is TGTGCCAGCAGCTTAGGCCCAGGCCACAGATCAGGGGGCGACCAAGAGACCCAGTACTTC.

Only a few counts were recorded for this clonotype. V is TRBV29-1 and J is TRBJ2-3; 9 nucleotides match TRBD1. V shed 2 bases, J shed 6 bases, and the junction held 9 bases outside the gene matches. CDR1 is SQVTM and CDR2 is ANQGSEA in the germline V gene. This CDR3 region has 15 residues. CDR3 protein: CSVELATGGMDTQYF. The CDR3 DNA is TGCAGCGTTGAATTGGCCACAGGGGGCATGGATACGCAGTATTTT.

This chain joins TRBV20-1 and TRBJ2-3; no firm D call. CDR3 length equals 14 residues. Germline lookup yields CDR1 DFQATT and CDR2 SNEGSKA (reference sequence). The V end lost 0 bases, the J end lost 2 bases, and 9 bases lay between the germline ends. The chain's CDR3 is CSARESYPTDTQYF. CDR3 in DNA: TGCAGTGCTAGAGAATCCTATCCCACAGATACGCAGTATTTT.

This clonotype was seen more than once but under ten times. The J gene is TRBJ2-1, the V gene TRBV29-1; maybe TRBD2 (5 bases). V was shortened by 7 bases and J by 4 bases, with 8 bases between the two germline ends. From germline, CDR1 is SQVTM and CDR2 ANQGSEA. The CDR3 sequence is 11 residues long. For the CDR3, the DNA is TGCAGCGAGAGGGAGTACAATGAGCAGTTCTTC. Its translation is CSEREYNEQFF.

The rearrangement uses TRBV4-3 and TRBJ1-6; no definite D call. V was cut by 0 bases and J by 6 bases, with 9 bases left in between. CDR1 and CDR2 (germline): LGHNA, YSLEER. The length of the CDR3 is 15 residues. The CDR3 spells CASSQDRSVNSPLHF. The CDR3 DNA reads as TGCGCCAGCAGCCAAGATCGGTCCGTTAATTCACCCCTCCACTTT.

The chain joins TRBV7-3 to TRBJ2-7, with 9 bases aligning to TRBD1. The CDR3 has 14 amino acids. Germline V lookup: CDR1 SGHTA, CDR2 FQGTGA. V shed 5 bases, J shed 1 base, and the junction held 3 bases outside the gene matches. CDR3 loop: CASSDGQGSYEQYF. CDR3 DNA sequence: TGTGCCAGCAGCGATGGACAGGGGTCCTACGAGCAGTACTTC.

V and J are TRBV7-2 and TRBJ2-3, with 7 bases that match TRBD2. Germline V gene sequence: CDR1 SGHTA, CDR2 FQGNSA. This CDR3 contains 14 residues. Trimming removed 7 bases from V and 5 bases from J; junction bases left unmatched: 9. CDR3 coding DNA: TGTGCCAGCACCTTGGGGGGGAAGAGAGATACGCAGTATTTT. Translation: CASTLGGKRDTQYF.

V and J are TRBV6-5 and TRBJ2-7; D is possibly TRBD2 (6 bases). CDR1 MNHEY and CDR2 SVGAGI come from the germline V gene. Trimming shortened V by 4 bases and J by 0 bases, and 13 bases separated the two germline ends. The length of the CDR3 is 15 residues. CDR3 sequence reads: CASSSVAGFSYEQYF. CDR3 coding DNA: TGTGCCAGCAGTTCCGTGGCGGGATTCTCCTACGAGCAGTACTTC.

This clonotype came up a few times. The chain couples TRBV3-1 to TRBJ2-5; D remains ambiguous. The J call may not be correct, given that the DNA end is closer to TRBJ2-1. Germline V CDR1 and CDR2: LGHDT, YNNKEL (reference sequence). CDR3 length equals 11 residues. The CDR3 DNA reads TGTGCCAGCAGCCTTCAATATGAGCAGTTCTTC. Its translation: CASSLQYEQFF.

The rearrangement links TRBV5-4 to TRBJ2-4; the match to TRBD2 covers 7 bases. The CDR3 is made up of 14 amino acids. Trimming removed 0 bases from V and 9 bases from J; junction bases left unmatched: 6. CDR1 SGHNT and CDR2 YYREEE come from the germline V gene (reference sequence). The CDR3 region is CASSLGTPGGIQYF. As DNA, the CDR3 is TGTGCCAGCAGCTTGGGGACACCGGGGGGCATTCAGTACTTC.

V gene TRBV4-3 combines with J gene TRBJ2-5; D is ambiguous. Judging by the DNA end, TRBJ2-1 fits better; the J call may be wrong. Per the germline V gene, CDR1 is LGHNA and CDR2 is YSLEER. This CDR3 contains 15 residues. Here the CDR3 reads CASSQDRGTLGEQFF. The CDR3 DNA reads as TGCGCCAGCAGCCAAGATCGAGGCACCTTGGGTGAGCAGTTCTTC.

V is TRBV12-3 or TRBV12-4 and J is TRBJ2-4, with 10 bases that match TRBD1. The CDR3 is made up of 14 amino acids. The J segment lost 6 bases and the V segment lost 5 bases, leaving 4 bases of the junction unmatched. DNA for the CDR3: TGTGCCAGCAGTCCGAGACAGGGGGCAAACATTCAGTACTTC. It specifies CASSPRQGANIQYF.

The rearrangement uses TRBV7-2 and TRBJ2-5, with D perhaps TRBD1 or TRBD2 (5 bases each). V shed 4 bases and J shed 3 bases, with 9 bases lying between them. This CDR3 has 13 residues. Germline CDR1 is SGHTA and CDR2 is FQGNSA. CDR3 coding DNA: TGTGCCAGCAGCTGGGACGGGGAAGAGACCCAGTACTTC. Translating it yields CASSWDGEETQYF.

The V and J genes are TRBV7-2 and TRBJ2-7; 9 bases line up with TRBD1. The CDR3 has 16 residues. The V gene end was trimmed by 4 bases and the J gene end by 3 bases; junction bases not matched to a gene: 10. Germline lookup yields CDR1 SGHTA and CDR2 FQGNSA. CDR3 nucleotides: TGTGCCAGCAGCTCGGGCGCCGGGACAGGGTTCTACGAGCAGTACTTC. Translated, it gives CASSSGAGTGFYEQYF. Full variable domain (remainder filled in from reference TRBV7-2 and TRBJ2-7): GAGVSQSPSNKVTEKGKDVELRCDPISGHTALYWYRQSLGQGLEFLIYFQGNSAPDKSGLPSDRFSAERTGGSVSTLTIQRTQQEDSAVYLCASSSGAGTGFYEQYFGPGTRLTVT.